The clone carrying this T cell receptor beta chain has a single count. Its antigen is unidentified. The trim removed 2 bases at V and 4 bases at J, leaving 10 bases unmatched. The germline V gene encodes CDR1 LGHNT and CDR2 FRNRAP. The CDR3 length is 16 residues. Combining a sample-barcoded 5' primer with a J-beta primer mix, a second PCR ran for 7 to 11 cycles. Each cDNA molecule, via a template-switch adaptor with 12 random nucleotides, was tagged. Every individual sample yielded 2.5 million or more paired-end reads (each containing CDR3). TCRdb analysed the 5' RACE reads with MiXCR anew, one entry per CDR3 protein. The table includes about 800,000 distinct CDR3 sequences, 55% to 75% detected once. These data belong to a study of blood T cells in healthy people across ages. Study-level results: Age showed a roughly linear inverse relationship with TCR beta diversity per million T cells.

PBMCs, at least 7 million per sample, were isolated. The sequence derives from a man aged 30 to 45 in good health. The source material was blood. The V and J genes are TRBV12-5 and TRBJ1-2, with 7 bases lining up with TRBD1. This chain's CDR3 is CASGLTGTADVYGYTF. CDR3 bases: TGTGCTAGTGGTTTGACCGGGACAGCGGACGTCTATGGCTACACCTTC.